The subject of this entry is one T cell receptor (beta chain). Its specificity is not known. This record comes from a study of CD8+ T cells in alopecia areata. Study in general: Patients received oral tofacitinib, 5 to 10 mg twice daily, for moderate-to-severe alopecia areata.

The treatment: oral pan-JAK inhibitor, 5-10 mg twice daily. RNA was extracted and reverse transcribed into cDNA as the sequencing template. TCRdb keeps only in-frame clones here, not all; method: immunoSEQ multiplex PCR. Of about 180,000 clones listed, 50% to 65% are singletons. V trimming: 4 bases; J trimming: 2 bases; junction bases outside the gene matches: 5. The CDR3 totals 16 residues. Germline CDR1 reads SGHRS; CDR2 reads YFSETQ. Study-level results: Baseline CD8+ expansion's link to response remains uncertain, as there was one nonresponder. For patients receiving tofacitinib, scalp clonality and expanded CD8+ clones among the top 100 significantly decreased. Persistence during tofacitinib was seen for many expanded lesional clones in scalp and blood.

The chain carries TRBV5-1 and TRBJ2-3, with 12 nucleotides matching TRBD2. This sample comprised CD8+ T cells sorted from blood, obtained at week 24, from a patient treated with tofacitinib. The receptor's source is a human donor with alopecia areata. The CDR3: CASSTTSGGTTDTQYF. The DNA for the CDR3 is TGCGCCAGCAGCACCACTAGCGGGGGGACCACAGATACGCAGTATTTT.